Listed below are T cell receptor beta chains from one sample, sequenced in a study of blood T cell repertoires in COVID-19. Assay used: immunoSEQ multiplex PCR; TCRdb lists only in-frame clones, some missing. The sample contains about 480,000 clones, 75% to 90% of which appear only once. Sequencing used PBMCs or T cells enriched from blood (not recorded which). All receptors come from a woman aged 60 to 75 who had recovered from COVID-19. The CDR3 runs from the conserved cysteine through the conserved F or W. D genes are given only for firm matches. The size entry is marked missing in some rows and otherwise reads once, few, many or a size class.

CDR3: CASSQGTQGARGTGELFF
DNA: TGTGCCAGCAGCCAAGGAACACAGGGGGCGCGGGGCACCGGGGAGCTGTTTTTT
D: TRBD1
V: TRBV3-1/TRBV3-2
J: TRBJ2-2
size: -

CDR3: CASGLVLWTGDALKGNTIYF
DNA: TGTGCTAGTGGTTTGGTACTTTGGACAGGTGACGCCTTGAAAGGAAACACCATATATTTT
D: TRBD1
V: TRBV12-5
J: TRBJ1-3
size: -

CDR3: CASSLSPAGTGNNQPQHF
DNA: TGTGCCAGCAGTTTATCCCCTGCCGGGACAGGGAACAATCAGCCCCAGCATTTT
D: TRBD1
V: TRBV27
J: TRBJ1-5
size: once

CDR3: CASSFGRTGVNEKLFF
DNA: TGTGCCAGCAGCTTTGGGCGAACAGGGGTTAATGAAAAACTGTTTTTT
D: TRBD1
V: TRBV11-2
J: TRBJ1-4
size: -

CDR3: CASSVGIDADTQYF
DNA: TGTGCCAGCAGCGTAGGAATAGATGCAGATACGCAGTATTTT
D: -
V: TRBV9
J: TRBJ2-3
size: -

CDR3: CAISDRTENTEAFF
DNA: TGTGCCATCAGTGACAGGACAGAGAACACTGAAGCTTTCTTT
D: -
V: TRBV10-3
J: TRBJ1-1
size: -

CDR3: CASRYTGTVNEQFF
DNA: TGTGCCAGCAGGTACACCGGGACAGTCAATGAGCAGTTCTTC
D: TRBD1
V: TRBV6-5
J: TRBJ2-1
size: -

CDR3: CASSLGLAGLSSYNEQFF
DNA: TGTGCCAGCAGCTTGGGACTAGCGGGGCTAAGCTCCTACAATGAGCAGTTCTTC
D: TRBD2
V: TRBV5-5
J: TRBJ2-1
size: -

CDR3: CASRIGGDYGYTF
DNA: TGTGCCAGCAGGATAGGGGGCGACTATGGCTACACCTTC
D: TRBD1
V: TRBV2
J: TRBJ1-2
size: -

CDR3: CASSFGSSGAFNEQFF
DNA: TGCGCCAGCAGCTTTGGTTCTAGCGGGGCCTTCAATGAGCAGTTCTTC
D: TRBD2
V: TRBV5-1
J: TRBJ2-1
size: once

CDR3: CASSPPLFVSGRQIPGANVLTF
DNA: TGTGCCAGCTCACCACCATTATTTGTCTCCGGGAGACAAATACCTGGGGCCAACGTCCTGACTTTC
D: -
V: TRBV18
J: TRBJ2-6
size: -

CDR3: CASSGLVTGRGYTF
DNA: TGTGCCAGCAGTGGATTGGTGACAGGCCGTGGCTACACCTTC
D: -
V: TRBV2
J: TRBJ1-2
size: -

CDR3: CASSWGQDTDYGYTF
DNA: TGTGCCAGCAGCTGGGGACAGGACACAGACTATGGCTACACCTTC
D: TRBD1
V: TRBV11-2
J: TRBJ1-2
size: -

CDR3: CASSTTAKEYEQYF
DNA: TGTGCCAGCAGCACGACAGCGAAGGAGTACGAGCAGTACTTC
D: -
V: TRBV7-9
J: TRBJ2-7
size: -

CDR3: CASSFGEVEAFF
DNA: TGTGCCAGCAGCTTCGGGGAGGTCGAAGCTTTCTTT
D: -
V: TRBV5-6
J: TRBJ1-1
size: -

CDR3: CAISEPGGFDNQPQHF
DNA: TGTGCCATCAGTGAGCCGGGGGGATTCGATAATCAGCCCCAGCATTTT
D: -
V: TRBV10-3
J: TRBJ1-5
size: -

CDR3: CASSEPGLNSYEQYF
DNA: TGTGCCAGCAGTGAACCAGGGCTCAACTCCTACGAGCAGTACTTC
D: -
V: TRBV6-1
J: TRBJ2-7
size: -

CDR3: CASVRGDSGNTIYF
DNA: TGTGCCAGCGTACGAGGAGATTCTGGAAACACCATATATTTT
D: -
V: TRBV6-5
J: TRBJ1-3
size: -

CDR3: CATSGTGGGSPLHF
DNA: TGTGCCACCAGCGGGACAGGGGGCGGTTCACCCCTCCACTTT
D: TRBD1
V: TRBV15
J: TRBJ1-6
size: -

CDR3: CATSGRDRANYNSPLHF
DNA: TGTGCCACCAGCGGGCGAGACAGGGCCAACTATAATTCACCCCTCCACTTT
D: TRBD1
V: TRBV15
J: TRBJ1-6
size: -

CDR3: CASSRTGFGLFF
DNA: TGTGCCAGCAGCCGTACGGGGTTTGGGCTGTTTTTT
D: -
V: TRBV7-9
J: TRBJ2-2
size: -

CDR3: CASSLVGARNSPLHF
DNA: TGTGCCAGCAGTTTAGTTGGAGCCCGGAATTCACCCCTCCACTTT
D: -
V: TRBV27
J: TRBJ1-6
size: -

CDR3: CASSLGDSTSTQYF
DNA: TGTGCCAGCAGCTTAGGGGACTCCACAAGTACGCAGTATTTT
D: -
V: TRBV7-2
J: TRBJ2-3
size: -

CDR3: CASSKARRTGSHYGYTF
DNA: TGTGCCAGCAGCAAAGCCCGACGGACAGGGTCCCACTATGGCTACACCTTC
D: -
V: TRBV21-1
J: TRBJ1-2
size: -

CDR3: CATSDYGTPDYGYTF
DNA: TGTGCCACCAGTGATTACGGGACTCCCGATTATGGCTACACCTTC
D: -
V: TRBV24-1
J: TRBJ1-2
size: once

CDR3: CASSLLVNEKLFF
DNA: TGCGCCAGCAGCTTGTTAGTTAATGAAAAACTGTTTTTT
D: -
V: TRBV5-1
J: TRBJ1-4
size: -

CDR3: CASSLGQSDSPLHF
DNA: TGTGCCAGCAGCTTGGGACAATCGGATTCACCCCTCCACTTT
D: -
V: TRBV7-9
J: TRBJ1-6
size: -

CDR3: CASSRDTGEETQYF
DNA: TGCGCCAGCAGCCGCGACACAGGGGAGGAGACCCAGTACTTC
D: TRBD1
V: TRBV5-1
J: TRBJ2-5
size: -

CDR3: CASSSTVNTEAFF
DNA: TGTGCCAGCTCATCGACAGTGAACACTGAAGCTTTCTTT
D: -
V: TRBV18
J: TRBJ1-1
size: -

CDR3: CASRGTGANTEAFF
DNA: TGTGCCAGCAGGGGGACAGGGGCGAACACTGAAGCTTTCTTT
D: TRBD1
V: TRBV2
J: TRBJ1-1
size: -

CDR3: CASSISGDSTDTQYF
DNA: TGTGCCAGCTCGATTTCAGGGGATTCCACAGATACGCAGTATTTT
D: -
V: TRBV18
J: TRBJ2-3
size: -

CDR3: CASSMTDYEQYF
DNA: TGTGCCAGCAGCATGACAGACTACGAGCAGTACTTC
D: -
V: TRBV5-5
J: TRBJ2-7
size: once

CDR3: CASSQTGRGDTQYF
DNA: TGTGCCAGCAGCCAAACGGGGCGGGGAGATACGCAGTATTTT
D: -
V: TRBV3-1/TRBV3-2
J: TRBJ2-3
size: -

CDR3: CASSMDRRYGYTF
DNA: TGTGCCAGCAGCATGGACAGGCGCTATGGCTACACCTTC
D: TRBD1
V: TRBV6-5
J: TRBJ1-2
size: -

CDR3: CASGGLFQPQHF
DNA: TGTGCCAGCGGAGGGTTATTTCAGCCCCAGCATTTT
D: -
V: TRBV21-1
J: TRBJ1-5
size: -

CDR3: CASSQRQVMSYEQYF
DNA: TGTGCCAGCTCACAAAGACAGGTAATGAGCTACGAGCAGTACTTC
D: -
V: TRBV18
J: TRBJ2-7
size: -

CDR3: CASSLVGQGRGYTF
DNA: TGTGCCAGCAGCTTAGTGGGACAGGGGCGCGGCTACACCTTC
D: TRBD1
V: TRBV7-2
J: TRBJ1-2
size: -

CDR3: CASSEGLPGTEAFF
DNA: TGTGCCAGCAGTGAAGGTCTCCCAGGCACTGAAGCTTTCTTT
D: -
V: TRBV2
J: TRBJ1-1
size: -

CDR3: CATSDLTGGQETQYF
DNA: TGTGCCACCAGTGATTTGACAGGGGGGCAAGAGACCCAGTACTTC
D: TRBD1
V: TRBV24-1
J: TRBJ2-5
size: -

CDR3: CASSRGAGGAYGYTF
DNA: TGTGCCAGCAGCCGCGGGGCAGGGGGCGCCTATGGCTACACCTTC
D: TRBD1
V: TRBV27
J: TRBJ1-2
size: -

CDR3: CASSLTTLNTEAFF
DNA: TGTGCCAGCAGCTTAACCACACTGAACACTGAAGCTTTCTTT
D: -
V: TRBV7-8
J: TRBJ1-1
size: -

CDR3: CASSLLQGDNQPQHF
DNA: TGTGCCAGCAGCTTGCTACAGGGCGACAATCAGCCCCAGCATTTT
D: -
V: TRBV5-5
J: TRBJ1-5
size: -

CDR3: CASSMSGNTIYF
DNA: TGTGCCAGTAGTATGAGTGGAAACACCATATATTTT
D: -
V: TRBV19
J: TRBJ1-3
size: -

CDR3: CATSDPSRGGPYNEQFF
DNA: TGTGCCACCAGTGACCCCTCCCGTGGCGGGCCTTACAATGAGCAGTTCTTC
D: -
V: TRBV24-1
J: TRBJ2-1
size: -

CDR3: CAWRRAGTNTGELFF
DNA: TGTGCCTGGAGAAGGGCAGGGACTAACACCGGGGAGCTGTTTTTT
D: -
V: TRBV30
J: TRBJ2-2
size: -

CDR3: CAWSVGLADSYTGELFF
DNA: TGTGCCTGGAGTGTGGGGCTAGCGGATTCTTACACCGGGGAGCTGTTTTTT
D: TRBD2
V: TRBV30
J: TRBJ2-2
size: -

CDR3: CASSDQGSGNTIYF
DNA: TGTGCCAGCAGTGATCAGGGATCTGGAAACACCATATATTTT
D: -
V: TRBV6-1
J: TRBJ1-3
size: -

CDR3: CATSDNGPGTPNTGELFF
DNA: TGTGCCACCAGTGACAATGGACCCGGGACACCGAACACCGGGGAGCTGTTTTTT
D: -
V: TRBV24-1
J: TRBJ2-2
size: -

CDR3: CASRSPGGYGYTF
DNA: TGTGCCAGCAGAAGCCCGGGTGGCTATGGCTACACCTTC
D: -
V: TRBV6-5
J: TRBJ1-2
size: -

CDR3: CSAKGQGNEKLFF
DNA: TGCAGCGCAAAGGGACAGGGAAATGAAAAACTGTTTTTT
D: TRBD1
V: TRBV29-1
J: TRBJ1-4
size: -

CDR3: CASSPDTGELFF
DNA: TGTGCCAGCAGCCCTGACACCGGGGAGCTGTTTTTT
D: -
V: TRBV9
J: TRBJ2-2
size: -

CDR3: CASSPPGSGGFSGANVLTF
DNA: TGTGCCAGCAGCCCCCCCGGGAGCGGGGGCTTCTCTGGGGCCAACGTCCTGACTTTC
D: TRBD2
V: TRBV5-4
J: TRBJ2-6
size: -

CDR3: CASSFQGTLSGNTIYF
DNA: TGTGCCAGCAGTTTCCAGGGAACTCTCTCTGGAAACACCATATATTTT
D: -
V: TRBV7-9
J: TRBJ1-3
size: -

CDR3: CASSPIGQGRAGANVLTF
DNA: TGCGCCAGCAGCCCTATCGGACAGGGCAGGGCTGGGGCCAACGTCCTGACTTTC
D: TRBD1
V: TRBV4-1
J: TRBJ2-6
size: -

CDR3: CASSEISSYNEQFF
DNA: TGCGCCAGCAGTGAGATCAGCTCCTACAATGAGCAGTTCTTC
D: -
V: TRBV10-2
J: TRBJ2-1
size: -

CDR3: CASSAEGTGNSYNEQFF
DNA: TGTGCCAGCAGCGCGGAGGGTACGGGGAACTCCTACAATGAGCAGTTCTTC
D: -
V: TRBV11-3
J: TRBJ2-1
size: -